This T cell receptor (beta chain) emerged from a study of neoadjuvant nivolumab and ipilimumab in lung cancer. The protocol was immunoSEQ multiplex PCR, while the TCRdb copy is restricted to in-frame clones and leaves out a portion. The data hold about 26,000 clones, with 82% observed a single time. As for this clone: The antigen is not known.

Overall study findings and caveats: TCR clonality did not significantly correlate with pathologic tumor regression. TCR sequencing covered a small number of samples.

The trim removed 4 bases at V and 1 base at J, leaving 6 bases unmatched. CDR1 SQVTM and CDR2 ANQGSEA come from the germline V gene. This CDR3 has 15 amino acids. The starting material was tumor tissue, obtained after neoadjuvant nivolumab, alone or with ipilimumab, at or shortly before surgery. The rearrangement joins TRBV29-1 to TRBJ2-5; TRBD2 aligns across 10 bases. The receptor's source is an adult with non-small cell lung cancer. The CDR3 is CSVGLAGYFQETQYF. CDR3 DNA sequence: TGCAGCGTTGGACTAGCGGGTTACTTCCAAGAGACCCAGTACTTC. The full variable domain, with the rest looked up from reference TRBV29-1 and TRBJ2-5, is SAVISQKPSRDICQRGTSLTIQCQVDSQVTMMFWYRQQPGQSLTLIATANQGSEATYESGFVIDKFPISRPNLTFSTLTVSNMSPEDSSIYLCSVGLAGYFQETQYFGPGTRLLVL.